The 20 T cell receptor beta chains in this list originate from one sample, sequenced in a study of shared clonotypes between healthy human individuals. Sequencing was performed with immunoSEQ multiplex PCR; in TCRdb, only in-frame clones are kept and a portion is missing. The sample holds 2 million to 2.5 million clones, 90% to 95% seen once. Material for sequencing was naive CD4+ T cells from PBMCs. This sample's subset: CD45RA+ positively selected. Every receptor here comes from a man younger than 30 in good health. Some clones in this sample may be carry-over from other donors' samples.

The chain links TRBV7-9 to TRBJ2-7; TRBD1 matches 7 bases. The CDR3 has 15 residues. Germline lookup yields CDR1 SEHNR and CDR2 FQNEAQ (reference sequence). The ends lost 4 bases at V and 3 bases at J; junction bases unmatched: 9. In DNA form, the CDR3 reads TGTGCCAGCAGCTCGCTGACAGGGATGTACTACGAGCAGTACTTC. Its translation is CASSSLTGMYYEQYF.

V gene TRBV28 combines with J gene TRBJ2-1; the D gene could be TRBD1 or TRBD2 (6 bases each). CDR3 length equals 16 residues. The germline gives CDR1 MDHEN, CDR2 SYDVKM. The V end lost 5 bases, the J end lost 4 bases, and 18 bases lay between the germline ends. This CDR3 is CASSPNWGARYNEQFF. DNA of the CDR3: TGTGCCAGCAGTCCCAATTGGGGGGCGCGATACAATGAGCAGTTCTTC.

The rearrangement joins TRBV5-1 to TRBJ1-1; 9 nucleotides line up with TRBD1. This CDR3 is 15 amino acids long. V trimming: 0 bases; J trimming: 11 bases; junction bases outside the gene matches: 11. Germline V gives CDR1 SGHRS, CDR2 YFSETQ. The CDR3 DNA is TGCGCCAGCAGCTTGGCGGGACAGGGCCTGAGTGGGGCTTTCTTT. Protein: CASSLAGQGLSGAFF.

With regard to this clone: This CDR3 is also generated by other DNA sequences in the sample. This rearrangement joins TRBV10-1 to TRBJ1-5; D is unresolved. In germline, CDR1 is WNHNN, CDR2 SYGVQD (reference sequence). CDR3 length: 12 amino acids. Trimming removed 2 bases from V and 1 base from J, with 0 bases in between. CDR3 sequence: CASSESNQPQHF. In DNA form, the CDR3 reads TGCGCCAGCAGTGAGAGCAATCAGCCCCAGCATTTT.

The CDR3 DNA reads TGTGCCAGCAGCTTAAAGTGGGCTACTTCGGGGAATGAGCAGTTCTTC. It yields the protein CASSLKWATSGNEQFF. The J gene is TRBJ2-1, the V gene TRBV7-2; possibly TRBD2 for D (5 bases). The CDR3 has 16 residues. CDR1 and CDR2 from the germline V gene are SGHTA and FQGNSA. V lost 2 bases and J 7 bases, leaving 18 bases between the germline ends.

The rearrangement joins TRBV5-1 to TRBJ2-2; 10 bases are shared with TRBD1. CDR1 SGHRS and CDR2 YFSETQ come from the germline V gene. CDR3 size: 17 residues. With 3 bases clipped from V and 0 bases from J, the junction kept 5 bases outside the gene matches. The CDR3 sequence is CASSYRDRGTNTGELFF. CDR3 nucleotide sequence: TGCGCCAGCAGCTACCGGGACAGGGGCACGAACACCGGGGAGCTGTTTTTT. The full variable domain, rest sourced from reference TRBV5-1 and TRBJ2-2, is KAGVTQTPRYLIKTRGQQVTLSCSPISGHRSVSWYQQTPGQGLQFLFEYFSETQRNKGNFPGRFSGRQFSNSRSEMNVSTLELGDSALYLCASSYRDRGTNTGELFFGEGSRLTVL.

V and J are TRBV19 and TRBJ2-7; 11 bases are a match to TRBD1. V lost 4 bases to trimming and J lost 3 bases; unmatched junction nucleotides: 5. The CDR3 spans 15 residues. The V gene's germline CDR1 is LNHDA and CDR2 SQIVND (reference sequence). The CDR3 is CASSKGTGGFYEQYF. The CDR3 DNA is TGTGCCAGTAGTAAAGGGACAGGGGGTTTCTACGAGCAGTACTTC.

The chain combines TRBV7-8 with TRBJ1-5, with 7 bases that match TRBD1. The CDR3 runs 18 residues. Germline CDR1 reads SGHVS; CDR2 reads FQNEAQ. Trimming at V came to 0 bases and at J to 7 bases, leaving 15 bases not matched to a gene. The CDR3 nucleotides are TGTGCCAGCAGCTTAGCCCGGACACCAACAGGGGTAAACCAGCCCCAGCATTTT. This sequence encodes CASSLARTPTGVNQPQHF.

The chain combines TRBV27 with TRBJ2-3; 11 bases agree with TRBD2. This CDR3 region has 19 residues. Trimming at V came to 5 bases and at J to 2 bases, leaving 15 bases not matched to a gene. CDR1 and CDR2 from the germline V gene are MNHEY and SMNVEV (reference sequence). For the CDR3, the DNA is TGTGCCAGCAGTCTTGCACATCCGGGACTAGCGGTGGACACAGATACGCAGTATTTT. Protein product: CASSLAHPGLAVDTDTQYF.

The rearrangement joins TRBV19 to TRBJ1-5, with unresolved D. Looked up from germline, CDR1 is LNHDA and CDR2 is SQIVND (reference sequence). Trimming pared 4 bases from V and 0 bases from J, leaving 13 bases between. This CDR3 is built from 16 residues. CDR3 amino acids: CASSTTFVYSNQPQHF. CDR3 nucleotide sequence: TGTGCCAGTAGTACCACCTTCGTCTATAGCAATCAGCCCCAGCATTTT.

The J gene is TRBJ2-7, the V gene TRBV30; D gene ambiguous. Trimming left V 2 bases short and J 6 bases short, with 23 bases between. Per the germline V gene, CDR1 is GTSNPN and CDR2 is SVGIG (reference sequence). CDR3 size: 16 residues. The CDR3 spells CAWSPLTHLTSGEQYF. CDR3 in DNA: TGTGCCTGGAGTCCCCTCACGCACCTCACAAGTGGCGAGCAGTACTTC. Variable domain in full (rest from reference TRBV30 and TRBJ2-7): SQTIHQWPATLVQPVGSPLSLECTVEGTSNPNLYWYRQAAGRGLQLLFYSVGIGQISSEVPQNLSASRPQDRQFILSSKKLLLSDSGFYLCAWSPLTHLTSGEQYFGPGTRLTVT.

This chain connects TRBV27 to TRBJ2-1, with D tentatively TRBD2 (6 bases). There are 15 residues in the CDR3. Germline V CDR1 and CDR2: MNHEY, SMNVEV (reference sequence). With 0 bases removed from V and 6 bases from J, the gap between germline ends came to 12 bases. CDR3 in amino acids: CASSLSWTTVNEQFF. CDR3 DNA: TGTGCCAGCAGTTTATCTTGGACTACCGTCAATGAGCAGTTCTTC.

This clone was observed a single time. This chain connects TRBV19 to TRBJ2-2; TRBD2 matches at 7 bases. J lost 4 bases, V lost 2 bases, and 7 bases had no gene match. Germline V gives CDR1 LNHDA, CDR2 SQIVND (reference sequence). The CDR3 totals 16 residues. CDR3 DNA sequence: TGTGCCAGTAGTATAACCCTAGCGGTCTCCACCGGGGAGCTGTTTTTT. Translation: CASSITLAVSTGELFF.

This clone was seen once. The chain links TRBV28 to TRBJ1-1; D gene unclear. The CDR3 loop spans 15 amino acids. In germline, CDR1 is MDHEN, CDR2 SYDVKM. The V and J ends lost 2 bases and 6 bases respectively, with 16 bases between them. This CDR3 reads CASSLPRFSGAEAFF. The CDR3 DNA follows: TGTGCCAGCAGTTTACCCCGATTTTCCGGCGCTGAAGCTTTCTTT.

This chain joins TRBV27 and TRBJ1-1, with TRBD1 as a possible D gene (5 bases). The V end was cut by 6 bases, the J end by 3 bases, with 17 bases between. This CDR3 has 15 residues. Per germline, CDR1 MNHEY and CDR2 SMNVEV (reference sequence). The CDR3 loop reads CASSMGRLRDTEAFF. The CDR3 DNA follows: TGTGCCAGCAGCATGGGACGGTTAAGGGACACTGAAGCTTTCTTT.

The V call is TRBV5-1, the J call TRBJ2-1; 8 bases are shared with TRBD2. This CDR3 spans 14 amino acids. Per the germline V gene, CDR1 is SGHRS and CDR2 is YFSETQ. J was trimmed by 6 bases and V by 1 base; bases with no gene match: 3. CDR3 protein: CASSLPLAANEQFF. DNA for the CDR3: TGCGCCAGCAGCTTGCCACTAGCGGCCAATGAGCAGTTCTTC.

The chain links TRBV27 to TRBJ2-2; 8 nucleotides match TRBD1. J gave up 6 bases and V 6 bases, and 9 bases lay outside the gene matches. Germline-derived CDR1 and CDR2 are MNHEY and SMNVEV (reference sequence). The length of the CDR3 is 15 residues. The CDR3: CASRSDRGQAGELFF. As DNA, the CDR3 is TGTGCCAGCAGATCCGACAGGGGTCAGGCCGGGGAGCTGTTTTTT.

This chain connects TRBV5-1 to TRBJ1-2, with D possibly matching TRBD1 (5 bases). V lost 4 bases to trimming and J lost 3 bases, with 16 bases between them. The CDR3 runs 15 residues. Germline V gives CDR1 SGHRS, CDR2 YFSETQ. CDR3 bases: TGCGCCAGCAGCCCCCCGCAGGCGGGGGACTATGGCTACACCTTC. Its translation is CASSPPQAGDYGYTF.

This clone occurred once. The genes are TRBV28 and TRBJ1-5; D unresolved. Germline values: CDR1 MDHEN, CDR2 SYDVKM. The CDR3 runs to 14 residues. V gave up 11 bases and J gave up 2 bases, with 16 bases separating them. The CDR3 sequence: CAASTGSRNQPQHF. CDR3 in DNA: TGTGCCGCCAGTACGGGCAGTCGCAATCAGCCCCAGCATTTT.

The chain is built from TRBV9 and TRBJ2-6; D gene unclear. This CDR3 region has 18 residues. V shed 4 bases and J shed 0 bases, with 17 bases lying between them. Germline CDR1 and CDR2: SGDLS and YYNGEE. CDR3 nucleotide sequence: TGTGCCAGCAGCCACGATCTGGGTGGTATCTCTGGGGCCAACGTCCTGACTTTC. As protein: CASSHDLGGISGANVLTF.